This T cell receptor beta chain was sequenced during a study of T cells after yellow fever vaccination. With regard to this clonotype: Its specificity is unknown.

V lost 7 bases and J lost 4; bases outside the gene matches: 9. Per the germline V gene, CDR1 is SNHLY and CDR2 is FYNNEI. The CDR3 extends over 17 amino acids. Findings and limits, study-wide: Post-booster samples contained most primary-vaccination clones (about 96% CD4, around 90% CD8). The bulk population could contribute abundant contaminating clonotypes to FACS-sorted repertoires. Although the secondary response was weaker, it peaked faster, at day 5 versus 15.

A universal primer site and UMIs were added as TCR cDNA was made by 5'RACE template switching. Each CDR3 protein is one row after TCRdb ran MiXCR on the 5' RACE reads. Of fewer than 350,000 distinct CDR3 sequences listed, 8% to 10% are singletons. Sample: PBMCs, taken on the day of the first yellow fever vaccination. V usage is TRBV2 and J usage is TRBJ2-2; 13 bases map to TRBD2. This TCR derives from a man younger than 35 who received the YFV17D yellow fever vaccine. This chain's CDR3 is CASKPGLAGARTGELFF. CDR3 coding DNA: TGTGCCAGCAAACCTGGACTAGCGGGGGCCCGCACCGGGGAGCTGTTTTTT. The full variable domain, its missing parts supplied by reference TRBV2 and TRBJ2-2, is EPEVTQTPSHQVTQMGQEVILRCVPISNHLYFYWYRQILGQKVEFLVSFYNNEISEKSEIFDDQFSVERPDGSNFTLKIRSTKLEDSAMYFCASKPGLAGARTGELFFGEGSRLTVL.